Listed here are 7 T cell receptor beta chains from one sample, sequenced in a study of blood T cell repertoires in COVID-19. TCRdb's copy holds only in-frame clones and misses some; the assay was immunoSEQ multiplex PCR. The data contain 270,000 or so clones, 65% to 90% of them seen just once; the ten biggest clones take up less than 3%. Sequencing was carried out using peripheral blood. The receptors were sampled from a woman in her sixties or seventies with active or convalescent COVID-19.

The chain recombines TRBV7-3 with TRBJ2-5, with D possibly TRBD2 on 6 matching bases. Per germline, CDR1 SGHTA and CDR2 FQGTGA. The CDR3 runs 14 residues. V lost 2 bases, J lost 5 bases, and 12 bases lay in between. CDR3 nucleotide sequence: TGTGCCAGCAGCTTAGGGAGGAAGGGGGAGACCCAGTACTTC. It specifies CASSLGRKGETQYF.

This sequence joins TRBV14 and TRBJ1-3; maybe TRBD1 (5 bases). Germline V gene lookup returns CDR1 SGHDN and CDR2 FVKESK. This CDR3 spans 17 amino acids. V lost 1 base and J lost 0, with 13 bases in between. The CDR3 DNA is TGTGCCAGCAGCCAAGTGGGGCTCATCTACTCTGGAAACACCATATATTTT. This translates into CASSQVGLIYSGNTIYF.

The chain couples TRBV19 to TRBJ2-4; a weak D match, TRBD2 (5 bases). Trimming pared 5 bases from V and 8 bases from J, leaving 10 bases between. The V gene's germline CDR1 is LNHDA and CDR2 SQIVND (reference sequence). This CDR3 is built from 12 residues. As DNA, the CDR3 is TGTGCCAGTAGTCTAAAGGGAGACATTCAGTACTTC. Translation gives CASSLKGDIQYF.

A word on this clone: Additional DNA sequences in this sample encode the identical CDR3. This chain joins TRBV3-1 (or the pseudogene TRBV3-2) and TRBJ1-1, with 10 bases that match TRBD1. Germline CDR1 and CDR2: LGHDT and YNNKEL (reference sequence). With V trimmed by 4 bases and J by 3 bases, 2 bases remained unmatched. The CDR3 has 14 amino acids. CDR3 nucleotides: TGTGCCAGCAGCCGACAGGGGGCCGACACTGAAGCTTTCTTT. Protein: CASSRQGADTEAFF.

This chain joins TRBV9 and TRBJ2-2; D possibly corresponds to TRBD2 (6 bases). This CDR3 is built from 16 residues. Germline CDR1 is SGDLS and CDR2 is YYNGEE. The V gene lost 1 base and the J gene lost 3 bases, with 13 bases spanning the gap. CDR3 loop: CASSVPFGGDTGELFF. The DNA of the CDR3 is TGTGCCAGCAGCGTACCCTTTGGAGGGGACACCGGGGAGCTGTTTTTT. Variable domain in full (rest from reference TRBV9 and TRBJ2-2): DSGVTQTPKHLITATGQRVTLRCSPRSGDLSVYWYQQSLDQGLQFLIQYYNGEERAKGNILERFSAQQFPDLHSELNLSSLELGDSALYFCASSVPFGGDTGELFFGEGSRLTVL.

Worth noting for this clone: A much larger clone is a single base away; this may be a read error. This sample also contains other DNA sequences that code for the same CDR3. The rearrangement joins TRBV5-1 to TRBJ1-1, with D possibly being TRBD1 (5 bases). V was cut by 4 bases and J by 3 bases, with 16 bases left in between. This CDR3 spans 15 amino acids. Germline CDR1 and CDR2: SGHRS and YFSETQ. The CDR3 sequence: CASSRQLGGDTEAFF. In DNA form, the CDR3 reads TGCGCCAGCAGCCGGCAGCTGGGGGGGGACACTGAAGCTTTCTTT.

V and J are TRBV5-4 and TRBJ1-2; 7 bases agree with TRBD1. This CDR3 region has 13 residues. V was pared by 5 bases and J by 3 bases, with 4 bases of the junction left unmatched. CDR1 is SGHNT, CDR2 YYREEE, per germline (reference sequence). The CDR3: CASRPTGDYGYTF. The CDR3 region has the DNA TGTGCCAGCAGACCAACAGGGGACTATGGCTACACCTTC.